This TCR beta chain was captured by sequencing in a study of cytomegalovirus exposure and HLA in healthy donors. Study-wide results and limits: Diagnosis of cytomegalovirus status made by the classifier reportedly showed high specificity and sensitivity.

TCRdb's copy holds only in-frame clones and misses some; the assay was immunoSEQ multiplex PCR. The sample carries roughly 180,000 clones, roughly nine tenths recorded once. Germline CDR1 reads SGHNT; CDR2 reads YENEEA. The length of the CDR3 is 13 residues. V was shortened by 2 bases and J by 3 bases, with 4 bases between the two germline ends. Points on this clone: Its matching antigen is unknown.

Specimen: PBMCs. The rearrangement uses TRBV11-3 and TRBJ1-4; D is uncertain. This sequence originates from a young man in good health and CMV-seropositive. The CDR3 DNA reads as TGTGCCAGCAGCTTATGGTCTAATGAAAAACTGTTTTTT. Translation: CASSLWSNEKLFF. Full variable domain (missing parts from reference TRBV11-3 and TRBJ1-4): EAGVVQSPRYKIIEKKQPVAFWCNPISGHNTLYWYLQNLGQGPELLIRYENEEAVDDSQLPKDRFSAERLKGVDSTLKIQPAELGDSAVYLCASSLWSNEKLFFGSGTQLSVL.